Listed below are T cell receptor beta chains from one sample, sequenced in a study of CD8+ T cells in alopecia areata. Measured with immunoSEQ multiplex PCR; TCRdb has only the in-frame clones, and not every one. The sample carries about 110,000 clones, 59% recorded once. Input material: CD8+ T cells sorted from blood. The receptors stem from a human donor in good health. Each CDR3 is given with its conserved first and last residue. The order of the fields is clone size, CDR3 length, V gene, CDR3 protein. A row's size may be missing; if present it is once, few, many or a size class.

>.|18|TRBV5-1
CASSPAGGPGRSYNEQFF
>few|11|TRBV29-1
CSVENWGARFF
>few|15|TRBV5-4
CASSPVRDGSGELFF
>few|16|TRBV28
CASSLVQGFGTDTQYF
>few|15|TRBV4-2
CASSQDAAGDDEQYF
>.|12|TRBV5-6
CASSQGDTEAFF
>.|16|TRBV4-2
CASSLTEGQGVYGYTF
>.|12|TRBV11-2
CASSSDTAEQYF
>few|19|TRBV23-1
CASRTPEDRGVSSGNTIYF
>.|13|TRBV6-1
CASSVGGSYEQYF
>.|15|TRBV15
CATSSRQGAGYGYTF
>.|14|TRBV9
CASSVGFGKNIQYF
>few|14|TRBV4-3
CASSQVIGYNEQFF
>few|12|TRBV13
CASSLYQETQYF